This is a list of T cell receptor beta chains from one sample in a study of OX40 agonist ivuxolimab in advanced cancers. Generated by immunoSEQ multiplex PCR, the TCRdb table keeps only in-frame clones and is missing some. The table has 80,000 to 100,000 clones, 85% to 95% seen once. Specimen: CD4+ or CD8+ T cells sorted from blood, collected in a trial of the OX40 agonist ivuxolimab. The origin of the receptors is an adult with an advanced solid tumor such as melanoma, head and neck, liver or kidney cancer. The CDR3 runs from the conserved cysteine through the conserved F or W. Each record gives: clone size, CDR3 length, D gene, J gene, V gene, CDR3 DNA, CDR3 protein. A D gene is named only where the DNA matches it firmly. Size values are once, few and many counts, or a class for expanded clones, and some rows have none.

size: NA; length: 17; D: NA; J: TRBJ2-4; V: TRBV2; DNA: TGTGCCAGCAGTCAAAAACGGGTAGGACTATCCAAAAACATTCAGTACTTC; CDR3: CASSQKRVGLSKNIQYF
size: few; length: 14; D: NA; J: TRBJ1-1; V: TRBV28; DNA: TGTGCCAGCAGTTTATTAGAGGGCCACACTGAAGCTTTCTTT; CDR3: CASSLLEGHTEAFF
size: NA; length: 15; D: TRBD1; J: TRBJ1-1; V: TRBV5-4; DNA: TGTGCCAGCAGCTCACCCCTTACAGGGGGCACTGAAGCTTTCTTT; CDR3: CASSSPLTGGTEAFF
size: NA; length: 15; D: NA; J: TRBJ1-6; V: TRBV6-5; DNA: TGTGCCAGCAGTTTTTCCCCGACCGCTAATTCACCCCTCCACTTT; CDR3: CASSFSPTANSPLHF
size: NA; length: 14; D: TRBD1; J: TRBJ2-1; V: TRBV6-5; DNA: TGTGCCAGCAGTCGGGACAGGGGGCAGGGTGAGCAGTTCTTC; CDR3: CASSRDRGQGEQFF
size: NA; length: 14; D: TRBD1; J: TRBJ1-1; V: TRBV11-1; DNA: TGTGCCAGCAGCCTCAGGGGGCCAGGCACTGAAGCTTTCTTT; CDR3: CASSLRGPGTEAFF
size: NA; length: 14; D: TRBD1; J: TRBJ1-1; V: TRBV9; DNA: TGTGCCAGCACCCCCGGGACAGCTAACACTGAAGCTTTCTTT; CDR3: CASTPGTANTEAFF
size: NA; length: 15; D: TRBD2; J: TRBJ2-3; V: TRBV6-5; DNA: TGTGCCAGCAGTAGCGGGGGGGCCCCTGCAGATACGCAGTATTTT; CDR3: CASSSGGAPADTQYF
size: once; length: 14; D: NA; J: TRBJ1-4; V: TRBV18; DNA: TGTGCCAGCTCACCCAGAGCAACTAATGAAAAACTGTTTTTT; CDR3: CASSPRATNEKLFF
size: NA; length: 13; D: NA; J: TRBJ2-6; V: TRBV12-5; DNA: TGTGCTAGTGCTTCCTCTGGGGCCAACGTCCTGACTTTC; CDR3: CASASSGANVLTF
size: NA; length: 15; D: NA; J: TRBJ2-5; V: TRBV6-8; DNA: TGTGCCAGCAGTTGGGACGGGGGACTCATAGAGACCCAGTACTTC; CDR3: CASSWDGGLIETQYF
size: NA; length: 14; D: NA; J: TRBJ1-3; V: TRBV30; DNA: TGTGCCTGGAGTGTACGATTCTCTGGAAACACCATATATTTT; CDR3: CAWSVRFSGNTIYF
size: NA; length: 15; D: NA; J: TRBJ1-2; V: TRBV6-5; DNA: TGTGCCAGCAGTTACTCGCGTCACAGTAACTATGGCTACACCTTC; CDR3: CASSYSRHSNYGYTF
size: NA; length: 14; D: TRBD1; J: TRBJ1-5; V: TRBV28; DNA: TGTGCCAGCGGGGGGGACAGGTTTAATCAGCCCCAGCATTTT; CDR3: CASGGDRFNQPQHF
size: NA; length: 14; D: TRBD2; J: TRBJ2-2; V: TRBV7-8; DNA: TGTGCCAGCAGCTCGACTAGCTCTCCCGGGGAGCTGTTTTTT; CDR3: CASSSTSSPGELFF
size: NA; length: 13; D: NA; J: TRBJ2-7; V: TRBV4-3; DNA: TGCGCCAGCAGCCAACCCGGGGCCTACGAGCAGTACTTC; CDR3: CASSQPGAYEQYF
size: NA; length: 15; D: TRBD1; J: TRBJ1-5; V: TRBV6-6; DNA: TGTGCCAGCAGTAGGGACAGCTATAGCAATCAGCCCCAGCATTTT; CDR3: CASSRDSYSNQPQHF
size: NA; length: 12; D: NA; J: TRBJ2-3; V: TRBV6-5; DNA: TGTGCCAGCAGTATCGGGGGGCGTACGCAGTATTTT; CDR3: CASSIGGRTQYF
size: once; length: 13; D: NA; J: TRBJ2-3; V: TRBV6-5; DNA: TGTGCCAGCAGTTATCCGGGGAGCGGTGCGCAGTATTTT; CDR3: CASSYPGSGAQYF
size: few; length: 12; D: NA; J: TRBJ1-1; V: TRBV29-1; DNA: TGCAGCTCATCCTTACCCGGGGTTGGAGCTTTCTTT; CDR3: CSSSLPGVGAFF
size: once; length: 13; D: NA; J: TRBJ1-5; V: TRBV18; DNA: TGTGCCAGCTCACCAGGCAGGGATCAGCCCCAGCATTTT; CDR3: CASSPGRDQPQHF
size: NA; length: 14; D: TRBD1; J: TRBJ1-1; V: TRBV5-1; DNA: TGCGCCAGCAGCCGACAGGGCGGGAACACTGAAGCTTTCTTT; CDR3: CASSRQGGNTEAFF